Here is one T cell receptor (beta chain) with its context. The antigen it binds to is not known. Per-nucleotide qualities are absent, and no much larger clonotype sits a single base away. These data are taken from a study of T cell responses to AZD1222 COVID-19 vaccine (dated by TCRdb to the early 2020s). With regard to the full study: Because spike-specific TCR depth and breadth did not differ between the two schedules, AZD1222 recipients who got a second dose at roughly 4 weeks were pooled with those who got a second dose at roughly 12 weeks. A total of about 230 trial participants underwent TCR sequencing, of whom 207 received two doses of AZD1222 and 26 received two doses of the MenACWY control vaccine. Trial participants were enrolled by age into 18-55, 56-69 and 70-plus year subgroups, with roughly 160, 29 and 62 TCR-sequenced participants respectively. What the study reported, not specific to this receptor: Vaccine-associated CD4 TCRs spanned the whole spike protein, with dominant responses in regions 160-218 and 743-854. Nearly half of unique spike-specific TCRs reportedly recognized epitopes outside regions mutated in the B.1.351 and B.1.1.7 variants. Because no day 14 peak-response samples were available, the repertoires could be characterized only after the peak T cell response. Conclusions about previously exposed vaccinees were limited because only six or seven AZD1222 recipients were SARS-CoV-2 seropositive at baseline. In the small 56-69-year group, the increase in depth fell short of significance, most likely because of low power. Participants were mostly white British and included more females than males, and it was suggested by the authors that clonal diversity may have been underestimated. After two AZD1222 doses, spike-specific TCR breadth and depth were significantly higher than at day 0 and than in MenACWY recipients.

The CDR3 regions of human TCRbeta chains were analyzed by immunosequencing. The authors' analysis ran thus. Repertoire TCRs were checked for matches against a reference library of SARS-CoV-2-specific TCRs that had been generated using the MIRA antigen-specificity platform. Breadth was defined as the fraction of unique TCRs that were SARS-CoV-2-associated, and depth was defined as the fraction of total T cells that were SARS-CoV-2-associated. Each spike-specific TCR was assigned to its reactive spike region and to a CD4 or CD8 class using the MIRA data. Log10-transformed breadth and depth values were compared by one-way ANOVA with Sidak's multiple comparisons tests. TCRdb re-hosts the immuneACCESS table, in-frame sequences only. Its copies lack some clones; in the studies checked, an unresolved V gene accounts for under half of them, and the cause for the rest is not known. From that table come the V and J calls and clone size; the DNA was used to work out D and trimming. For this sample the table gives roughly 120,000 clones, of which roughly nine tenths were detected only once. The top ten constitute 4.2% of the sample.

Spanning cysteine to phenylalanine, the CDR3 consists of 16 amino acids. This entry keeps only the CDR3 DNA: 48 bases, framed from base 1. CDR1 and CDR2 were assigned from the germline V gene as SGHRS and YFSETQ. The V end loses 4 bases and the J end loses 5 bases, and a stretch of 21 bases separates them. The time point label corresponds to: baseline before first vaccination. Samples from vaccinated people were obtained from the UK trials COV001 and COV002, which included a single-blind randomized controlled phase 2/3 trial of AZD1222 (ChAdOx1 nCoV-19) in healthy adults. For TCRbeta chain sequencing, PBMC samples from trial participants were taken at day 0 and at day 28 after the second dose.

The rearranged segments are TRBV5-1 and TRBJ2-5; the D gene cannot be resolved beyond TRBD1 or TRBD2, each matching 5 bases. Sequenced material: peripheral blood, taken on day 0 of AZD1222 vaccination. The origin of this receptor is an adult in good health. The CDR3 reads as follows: CASSKGDSSLGETQYF. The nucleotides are TGCGCCAGCAGCAAGGGAGACAGTAGCCTGGGGGAGACCCAGTACTTC.